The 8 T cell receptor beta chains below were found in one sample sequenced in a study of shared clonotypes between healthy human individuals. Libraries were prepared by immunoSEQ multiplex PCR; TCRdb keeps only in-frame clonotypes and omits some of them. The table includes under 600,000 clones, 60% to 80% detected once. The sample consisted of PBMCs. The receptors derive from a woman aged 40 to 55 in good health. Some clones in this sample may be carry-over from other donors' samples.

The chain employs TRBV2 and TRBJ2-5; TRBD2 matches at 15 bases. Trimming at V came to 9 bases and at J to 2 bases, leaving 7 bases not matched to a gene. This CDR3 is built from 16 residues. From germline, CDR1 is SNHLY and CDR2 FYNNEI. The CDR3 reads CASRRGLAGGQETQYF. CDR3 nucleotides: TGTGCCAGTAGGAGGGGACTAGCGGGAGGTCAAGAGACCCAGTACTTC.

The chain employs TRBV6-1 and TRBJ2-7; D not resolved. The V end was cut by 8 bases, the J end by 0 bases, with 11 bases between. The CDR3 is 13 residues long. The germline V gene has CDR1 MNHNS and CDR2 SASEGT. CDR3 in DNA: TGTGCCAGCCGGGCCAGAATCTCCTACGAGCAGTACTTC. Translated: CASRARISYEQYF.

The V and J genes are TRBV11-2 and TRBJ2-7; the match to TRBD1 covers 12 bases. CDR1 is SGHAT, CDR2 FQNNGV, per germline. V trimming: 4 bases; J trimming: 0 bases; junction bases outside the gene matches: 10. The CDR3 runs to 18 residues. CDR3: CASSYRDRGRPLSYEQYF. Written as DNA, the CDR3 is TGTGCCAGCAGCTACCGGGACAGGGGGCGTCCTCTCTCCTACGAGCAGTACTTC.

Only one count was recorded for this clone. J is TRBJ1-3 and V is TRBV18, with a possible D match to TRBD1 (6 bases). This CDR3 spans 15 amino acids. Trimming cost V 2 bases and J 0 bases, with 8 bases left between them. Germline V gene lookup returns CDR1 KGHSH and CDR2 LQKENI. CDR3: CASSPDRTSGNTIYF. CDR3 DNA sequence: TGTGCCAGCTCACCAGACAGGACCTCTGGAAACACCATATATTTT.

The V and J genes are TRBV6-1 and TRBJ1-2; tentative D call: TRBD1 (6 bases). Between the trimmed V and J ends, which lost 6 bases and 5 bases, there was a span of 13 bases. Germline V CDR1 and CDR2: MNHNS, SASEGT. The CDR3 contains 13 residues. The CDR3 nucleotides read TGTGCCAGCAGGCCCAGGGGTCCTTATGGCTACACCTTC. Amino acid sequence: CASRPRGPYGYTF.

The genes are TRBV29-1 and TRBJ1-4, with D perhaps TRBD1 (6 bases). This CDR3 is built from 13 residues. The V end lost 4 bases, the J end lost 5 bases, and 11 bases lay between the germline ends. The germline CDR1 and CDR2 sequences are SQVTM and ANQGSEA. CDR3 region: CSVAGDTNEKLFF. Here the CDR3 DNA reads TGCAGCGTTGCTGGGGACACAAATGAAAAACTGTTTTTT.

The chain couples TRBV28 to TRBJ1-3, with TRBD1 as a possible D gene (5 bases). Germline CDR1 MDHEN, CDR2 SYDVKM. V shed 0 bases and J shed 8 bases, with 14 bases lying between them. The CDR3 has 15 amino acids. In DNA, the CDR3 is TGTGCCAGCAGTTTATGGGGGACGGGAGGAGACACCATATATTTT. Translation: CASSLWGTGGDTIYF.

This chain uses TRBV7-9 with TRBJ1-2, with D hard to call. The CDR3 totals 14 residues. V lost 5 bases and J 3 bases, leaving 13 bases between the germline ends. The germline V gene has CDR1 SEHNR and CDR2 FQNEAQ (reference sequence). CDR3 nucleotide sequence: TGTGCCAGCAGCCCTACCGACACCTACTATGGCTACACCTTC. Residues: CASSPTDTYYGYTF. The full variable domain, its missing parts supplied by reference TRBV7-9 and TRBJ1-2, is DTGVSQNPRHKITKRGQNVTFRCDPISEHNRLYWYRQTLGQGPEFLTYFQNEAQLEKSRLLSDRFSAERPKGSFSTLEIQRTEQGDSAMYLCASSPTDTYYGYTFGSGTRLTVV.